Listed here are 18 T cell receptor beta chains from one sample, sequenced in a study of CD8 T cells in ankylosing spondylitis. TCRdb ran MiXCR on the 5' RACE reads and lists one entry per CDR3 protein. The table lists 500,000 to 550,000 distinct CDR3 sequences, approximately 11% of them singletons. No cognate antigen is known for these TCRs. Regarding the study as a whole: The study identified a TCR beta motif of about eight highly homologous variants that appeared characteristic of ankylosing spondylitis blood.

Sequenced input: blood, either unsorted or a sorted T cell fraction (not recorded which). The receptors come from a male donor with ankylosing spondylitis.

This chain joins TRBV18 and TRBJ2-2, with D possibly being TRBD1 or TRBD2 (5 bases each). There are 16 residues in the CDR3. The V end lost 1 base, the J end lost 6 bases, and 15 bases lay between the germline ends. Germline CDR1 is KGHSH and CDR2 is LQKENI. For the CDR3, the DNA is TGTGCCAGCTCACCACGATCGGAAAGAGGGGCCGGGGAGCTGTTTTTT. It yields the protein CASSPRSERGAGELFF.

The table lists this clonotype with many counts. V usage is TRBV12-3 or TRBV12-4 and J usage is TRBJ2-1; 10 bases fit TRBD2. Trimming at V came to 3 bases and at J to 8 bases, leaving 4 bases not matched to a gene. There are 14 residues in the CDR3. As DNA, the CDR3 is TGTGCCAGCAGTTTGGTGAGCGGGAGGGATGAGCAGTTCTTC. Its translation is CASSLVSGRDEQFF.

The V call is TRBV11-2, the J call TRBJ2-2; 10 nucleotides line up with TRBD1. This CDR3 is built from 15 residues. Per germline, CDR1 SGHAT and CDR2 FQNNGV. With V trimmed by 7 bases and J by 5 bases, 7 bases remained unmatched. CDR3 sequence (DNA): TGTGCCAGCATCATGGGGACAGGGGTAACCGGGGAGCTGTTTTTT. Translating it yields CASIMGTGVTGELFF.

This clonotype rates as medium-sized. The rearrangement links TRBV14 to TRBJ1-4; D not resolved. The V gene lost 0 bases and the J gene lost 8 bases, with 4 bases spanning the gap. The CDR3 is 12 amino acids. Germline CDR1 and CDR2: SGHDN and FVKESK. For the CDR3, the DNA is TGTGCCAGCAGCCAAGATCGAGAAAAACTGTTTTTT. Translating gives CASSQDREKLFF.

The chain is built from TRBV12-3 or TRBV12-4 and TRBJ2-2, with 9 nucleotides matching TRBD2. This CDR3 has 17 amino acids. The trim removed 5 bases at V and 7 bases at J, leaving 14 bases unmatched. The CDR3 region is CASSLKPGLAGDGELFF. The DNA of the CDR3 is TGTGCCAGCAGTCTAAAACCGGGACTAGCAGGGGACGGGGAGCTGTTTTTT.

This clonotype was counted at least ten times. This chain joins TRBV7-2 and TRBJ2-2; D is possibly TRBD1 or TRBD2 (5 bases each). The germline V and J ends were trimmed by 2 bases and 6 bases, with 16 bases remaining between them. The CDR3 sequence is 16 residues long. Germline CDR1 and CDR2: SGHTA and FQGNSA. The DNA for the CDR3 is TGTGCCAGCAGCTTACAAACAGGTTATAGCGCCGGGGAGCTGTTTTTT. This encodes CASSLQTGYSAGELFF.

The V call is TRBV3-1, the J call TRBJ1-1; D is unclear. This CDR3 comprises 11 residues. V lost 2 bases and J lost 13, with 11 bases in between. From germline, CDR1 is LGHDT and CDR2 YNNKEL (reference sequence). The CDR3 loop is CASSQTSGIFF. The DNA of the CDR3 is TGTGCCAGCAGCCAAACTAGCGGGATTTTCTTT.

The chain has TRBV12-3 or TRBV12-4 and TRBJ2-3; 7 bases fit TRBD1. The V gene end was trimmed by 3 bases and the J gene end by 2 bases; junction bases not matched to a gene: 5. CDR3 length: 15 residues. This chain's CDR3 is CASSFGDRTTDTQYF. CDR3 DNA: TGTGCCAGCAGTTTCGGGGACAGAACCACAGATACGCAGTATTTT.

J is TRBJ2-1 and V is TRBV7-2; D remains unclear. Germline V gives CDR1 SGHTA, CDR2 FQGNSA. The CDR3 sequence is 13 residues long. V shed 5 bases and J shed 8 bases, with 13 bases lying between them. The CDR3 region is CASSPAKGDEQFF. The CDR3 bases are TGTGCCAGCAGCCCCGCCAAGGGCGATGAGCAGTTCTTC.

This clonotype was seen more than once but under ten times. The chain has TRBV19 and TRBJ1-5, with TRBD1 identical over 8 bases. The CDR3 has 15 residues. Germline CDR1 is LNHDA and CDR2 is SQIVND (reference sequence). Trimming cost V 6 bases and J 1 base; bases outside gene matches: 5. The CDR3 loop reads CASSLTGESNQPQHF. Written as DNA, the CDR3 is TGTGCCAGTAGCCTGACAGGGGAAAGCAATCAGCCCCAGCATTTT.

The chain is built from TRBV28 and TRBJ2-7; 9 nucleotides align to TRBD1. Germline assignment: CDR1 MDHEN and CDR2 SYDVKM. J lost 0 bases, V lost 6 bases, and 9 bases had no gene match. The CDR3 covers 16 residues. CDR3 coding DNA: TGTGCCAGCAGCCTCACAGGGGGCGAGAGCTCCTACGAGCAGTACTTC. Its translation: CASSLTGGESSYEQYF.

A few counts support this clonotype. CDR3 region: CASSLVEQLTGELFF. Written as DNA, the CDR3 is TGTGCCAGCAGCTTAGTCGAACAGTTAACCGGGGAGCTGTTTTTT. V usage is TRBV11-2 and J usage is TRBJ2-2; no clear D. V was trimmed by 1 base and J by 5 bases, leaving 11 bases between them. This CDR3 region has 15 residues. Germline CDR1 and CDR2: SGHAT and FQNNGV.

The chain uses TRBV7-2 and TRBJ1-1; D gene ambiguous. V lost 1 base and J 0 bases, leaving 12 bases between the germline ends. Germline V gene sequence: CDR1 SGHTA, CDR2 FQGNSA. The CDR3 extends over 16 amino acids. The CDR3 protein is CASSLGAGGMNTEAFF. CDR3 DNA: TGTGCCAGCAGCTTAGGGGCAGGAGGGATGAACACTGAAGCTTTCTTT.

This chain uses TRBV5-1 with TRBJ1-4; perhaps TRBD1 as D (5 bases). The CDR3 is 15 residues long. V shed 5 bases and J shed 4 bases, with 15 bases lying between them. The germline V gene encodes CDR1 SGHRS and CDR2 YFSETQ. The CDR3 protein is CASRLDSSNNEKLFF. The DNA of the CDR3 is TGCGCCAGCAGACTTGACAGCAGCAATAATGAAAAACTGTTTTTT.

This chain connects TRBV25-1 to TRBJ2-1, with D possibly TRBD1 on 6 matching bases. Trimming removed 4 bases from V and 7 bases from J, with 11 bases in between. This CDR3 has 13 amino acids. Germline CDR1 MGHDK, CDR2 SYGVNS. CDR3 sequence reads: CASSAQGPNEQFF. The CDR3, as DNA: TGTGCCAGCAGTGCACAGGGCCCTAATGAGCAGTTCTTC.

This chain uses TRBV11-2 with TRBJ2-2; 7 bases fit TRBD1. Germline V lookup: CDR1 SGHAT, CDR2 FQNNGV. This CDR3 comprises 16 residues. After removal of 2 bases from V and 2 bases from J, the junction contained 5 bases not matched to a gene. CDR3 sequence reads: CASSLLRGRNTGELFF. The CDR3 bases are TGTGCCAGCAGCTTACTAAGGGGGCGCAACACCGGGGAGCTGTTTTTT.

Turning to this clonotype: At one boundary the junction diverges from the germline segment, which might be a read error. CDR3 protein: CGSSPETQGATGYTF. The CDR3 nucleotides are TGTGGCAGCAGCCCCGAGACCCAGGGGGCAACTGGCTACACCTTC. J is TRBJ1-2 and V is TRBV7-9, with 8 bases aligning to TRBD1. The CDR3 contains 15 residues. The V gene's germline CDR1 is SEHNR and CDR2 FQNEAQ (reference sequence).

The chain carries TRBV7-2 and TRBJ2-7; D is ambiguous. This CDR3 has 14 amino acids. Trimming removed 1 base at V and 4 bases at J, with 11 bases between. Germline-derived CDR1 and CDR2 are SGHTA and FQGNSA. CDR3: CASSLGLEPYEQYF. The CDR3 DNA follows: TGTGCCAGCAGCTTAGGCCTAGAACCGTACGAGCAGTACTTC. Full variable domain (outside the CDR3, taken from reference TRBV7-2 and TRBJ2-7): GAGVSQSPSNKVTEKGKDVELRCDPISGHTALYWYRQSLGQGLEFLIYFQGNSAPDKSGLPSDRFSAERTGGSVSTLTIQRTQQEDSAVYLCASSLGLEPYEQYFGPGTRLTVT.